Each of the 3 T cell receptor beta chains below was sequenced from the same sample in a study of T cells after yellow fever vaccination. TCRdb reprocessed the 5' RACE reads via MiXCR and lists one record per CDR3 protein. The data show around 250,000 distinct CDR3 sequences, less than 8.5% seen once. Sequenced material: CD4+ T cells sorted from PBMCs, taken 15 days after the yellow fever booster vaccination. These receptors all come from a young man who received the YFV17D yellow fever vaccine.

This sequence joins TRBV5-4 and TRBJ2-3; 7 positions agree with TRBD2. This CDR3 spans 14 amino acids. The germline gives CDR1 SGHNT, CDR2 YYREEE (reference sequence). Germline trimming cut 4 bases from V and 6 bases from J; bases unmatched to any gene: 8. CDR3 coding DNA: TGTGCCAGCAGCCTAACCGGGACTATCGATACGCAGTATTTT. It specifies CASSLTGTIDTQYF.

This clonotype was counted only a few times. The chain recombines TRBV19 with TRBJ2-3, with D possibly being TRBD1 (5 bases). With 7 bases removed from V and 2 bases from J, the gap between germline ends came to 16 bases. CDR3 size: 15 residues. Germline V CDR1 and CDR2: LNHDA, SQIVND (reference sequence). The CDR3 protein is CASKGFGDFTDTQYF. For the CDR3, the DNA is TGTGCCAGTAAGGGGTTTGGAGATTTCACAGATACGCAGTATTTT.

In its sample, this clonotype was seen many times. V gene TRBV5-1 combines with J gene TRBJ2-1; 11 bases align to TRBD2. The CDR3 is 16 residues long. The trim removed 7 bases at V and 8 bases at J, leaving 14 bases unmatched. From germline, CDR1 is SGHRS and CDR2 YFSETQ. As DNA, the CDR3 is TGCGCCAGCGGTCAACCTACTAGCGGGAGTTATTATGAGCAGTTCTTC. It encodes CASGQPTSGSYYEQFF.